This TCR beta chain was identified in a study of T cells in Graves' hyperthyroidism and ophthalmopathy. Study results and limitations: In validation, the model predicted ophthalmopathy. These predictions came a median roughly 6 months before onset.

RNA transcripts yielded amplified TCR beta CDR3 regions. The study used the HTBI primer set for a first-round RT-PCR of the TCR CDR3. TCRdb itself ran the multiplex PCR reads through MiXCR, one entry per CDR3 protein. Of hundreds of thousands of distinct CDR3 sequences in the sample, approximately 15% were seen once. This clonotype was observed a handful of times. No antigen is known for it. Hyperthyroidism patients were newly diagnosed, had disease duration under 2 months, and were aged 18 to 65 years. The CDR3 totals 14 residues. Germline V CDR1 and CDR2: SQVTM, ANQGSEA. Trimming at V came to 6 bases and at J to 4 bases, leaving 9 bases not matched to a gene.

The specimen sequenced was blood. The gene calls are TRBV29-1 and TRBJ1-1; TRBD1 agrees at 9 bases. This receptor was taken from a woman younger than 35 with Graves' hyperthyroidism. The chain's CDR3 is CSVAIQGAVTEAFF. The CDR3 region has the DNA TGCAGCGTGGCCATACAGGGGGCTGTCACTGAAGCTTTCTTT.